This T cell receptor beta chain originates from a study of T cell repertoires in cytomegalovirus infection. Concerning this clonotype itself: The target antigen is unknown.

Trimming left V 4 bases short and J 2 bases short, with 6 bases between. Germline CDR1 SEHNR, CDR2 FQNEAQ (reference sequence). This CDR3 is 12 amino acids long. TCRdb passed the reads through MiXCR, listing each CDR3 protein once. This table has about half a million distinct CDR3 sequences, about 44% appearing once. The chain links TRBV7-9 to TRBJ2-7; D gene uncertain. The clonotype originates from a human donor in good health (CMV status not recorded). Some clones in this sample may be carry-over from other donors' samples. The sequencing here drew on cultured PBMCs, taken from culture after CMV antigen stimulation. The chain's CDR3 is CASSWNPYEQYF. Written as DNA, the CDR3 is TGTGCCAGCAGCTGGAATCCCTACGAGCAGTACTTC.